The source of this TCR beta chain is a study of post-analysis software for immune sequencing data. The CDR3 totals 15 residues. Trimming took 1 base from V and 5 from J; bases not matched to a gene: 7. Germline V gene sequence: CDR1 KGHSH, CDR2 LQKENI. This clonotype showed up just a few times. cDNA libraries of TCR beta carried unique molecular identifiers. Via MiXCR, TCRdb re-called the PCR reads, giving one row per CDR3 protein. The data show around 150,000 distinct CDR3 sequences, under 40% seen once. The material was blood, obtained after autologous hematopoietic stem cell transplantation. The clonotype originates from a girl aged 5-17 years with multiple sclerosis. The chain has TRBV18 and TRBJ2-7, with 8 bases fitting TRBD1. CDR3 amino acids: CASSPLGRGLDEQYF. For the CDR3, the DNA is TGTGCCAGCTCACCACTTGGCAGGGGGCTAGACGAGCAGTACTTC.